A selection of T cell receptor beta chains follows, all from one sample in a study of breast tumors, draining lymph nodes, adjacent tissues. MiXCR, run by TCRdb on the multiplex PCR reads, gives a single entry per CDR3 protein. The sample holds some 130,000 distinct CDR3 sequences; just under 20% are singletons and the top ten take roughly 3.5%. The sample was axillary lymph node tissue. The receptors were gathered from a female donor with breast cancer. Some clones in this sample may be carry-over from other donors' samples. The CDR3 runs from the conserved cysteine through the conserved F or W. D genes are given only for firm matches. A clone size is listed for some rows: how often the clone was seen (once, few, many), or a class if it is expanded.

d_call: NA
cdr3_length: 15
j_call: TRBJ2-1
clone_size: NA
v_call: TRBV28
cdr3_nt: TGTGCCAGTCTCAGCCACGGGGCGGTTGGGGATGAGCAGTTCTTC
cdr3_aa: CASLSHGAVGDEQFF

d_call: TRBD1
cdr3_length: 14
j_call: TRBJ1-2
clone_size: many
v_call: TRBV6-5
cdr3_nt: TGTGCCAGCAGCCCCAGGGGGCGAGACTATGGCTACACCTTC
cdr3_aa: CASSPRGRDYGYTF

d_call: NA
cdr3_length: 13
j_call: TRBJ2-7
clone_size: many
v_call: TRBV7-2
cdr3_nt: TGTGCCAGCAGCAACACTCAGCTCTACGAGCAGTACTTC
cdr3_aa: CASSNTQLYEQYF

d_call: TRBD2
cdr3_length: 15
j_call: TRBJ2-1
clone_size: many
v_call: TRBV11-2
cdr3_nt: TGTGCCAGCAGACCTCTAGCGGGGGGCCGGAATGAGCAGTTCTTC
cdr3_aa: CASRPLAGGRNEQFF

d_call: NA
cdr3_length: 12
j_call: TRBJ1-4
clone_size: many
v_call: TRBV5-1
cdr3_nt: TGCGCCAGCAGCTTTAGCGGTGAAAAACTGTTTTTT
cdr3_aa: CASSFSGEKLFF

d_call: NA
cdr3_length: 13
j_call: TRBJ2-2
clone_size: many
v_call: TRBV2
cdr3_nt: TGTGCCAGCAGCGGGTACAACACCGGGGAGCTGTTTTTT
cdr3_aa: CASSGYNTGELFF

d_call: NA
cdr3_length: 15
j_call: TRBJ2-2
clone_size: many
v_call: TRBV2
cdr3_nt: TGTGCCAGCTCCCCGGGGCAGGGGAACACCGGGGAGCTGTTTTTT
cdr3_aa: CASSPGQGNTGELFF

d_call: NA
cdr3_length: 15
j_call: TRBJ1-1
clone_size: once
v_call: TRBV5-1
cdr3_nt: TGCGCCAGCAGCTGGGGGCGCGGGTTGAACGCTGAAGCTTTCTTT
cdr3_aa: CASSWGRGLNAEAFF

d_call: TRBD2
cdr3_length: 18
j_call: TRBJ2-3
clone_size: many
v_call: TRBV12-3/TRBV12-4
cdr3_nt: TGTGCCAGCATTCTGACTAGCGGGGGACCGGCGTGGCCAGATACGCAGTATTTT
cdr3_aa: CASILTSGGPAWPDTQYF

d_call: TRBD2
cdr3_length: 16
j_call: TRBJ2-1
clone_size: few
v_call: TRBV4-1
cdr3_nt: TGCGCCAGCAGCCAGACTAGCGGGGGGGCTGACAATGAGCAGTTCTTC
cdr3_aa: CASSQTSGGADNEQFF

d_call: TRBD1
cdr3_length: 13
j_call: TRBJ1-1
clone_size: NA
v_call: TRBV6-5
cdr3_nt: TGTGCCAGCACAAACCCCGGGACAGAGGAAGCTTTCTTT
cdr3_aa: CASTNPGTEEAFF

d_call: NA
cdr3_length: 15
j_call: TRBJ2-7
clone_size: many
v_call: TRBV5-8
cdr3_nt: TGTGCCAGCAGCCGCGGACGGAGGAGCTCCTACGAGCAGTACTTC
cdr3_aa: CASSRGRRSSYEQYF

d_call: TRBD1
cdr3_length: 13
j_call: TRBJ2-4
clone_size: NA
v_call: TRBV29-1
cdr3_nt: TGCAGCGTTGACGACAGGGTGCAGAACATTCAGTACTTC
cdr3_aa: CSVDDRVQNIQYF

d_call: NA
cdr3_length: 15
j_call: TRBJ2-3
clone_size: many
v_call: TRBV5-1
cdr3_nt: TGCGCCAGCAGCAAATCGAGTGCTAGCACAGATACGCAGTATTTT
cdr3_aa: CASSKSSASTDTQYF

d_call: NA
cdr3_length: 17
j_call: TRBJ2-3
clone_size: many
v_call: TRBV12-3/TRBV12-4
cdr3_nt: TGTGCCAGCAGCTCAGGGGCCCGAAACGATTACACAGATACGCAGTATTTT
cdr3_aa: CASSSGARNDYTDTQYF

d_call: NA
cdr3_length: 14
j_call: TRBJ1-1
clone_size: NA
v_call: TRBV4-1
cdr3_nt: TGCGCCAGCAGCACCCGGGGAGTTGGCACTGAAGCTTTCTTT
cdr3_aa: CASSTRGVGTEAFF

d_call: NA
cdr3_length: 15
j_call: TRBJ1-2
clone_size: many
v_call: TRBV3-1
cdr3_nt: TGTGCCAGCAGCCTCTCCGGTAGACAGAACTATGGCTACACCTTC
cdr3_aa: CASSLSGRQNYGYTF

d_call: NA
cdr3_length: 13
j_call: TRBJ1-2
clone_size: few
v_call: TRBV5-4
cdr3_nt: TGTGCCAGCAGCTTGGATCTCAGCTATGGCTACACCTTC
cdr3_aa: CASSLDLSYGYTF

d_call: NA
cdr3_length: 13
j_call: TRBJ2-3
clone_size: many
v_call: TRBV2
cdr3_nt: TGTGCCAGCCACAGGGAATTAACAGATACGCAGTATTTT
cdr3_aa: CASHRELTDTQYF

d_call: NA
cdr3_length: 14
j_call: TRBJ1-6
clone_size: many
v_call: TRBV4-1
cdr3_nt: TGCGCCAGCAGCCAACAGGGGTTTAATTCACCCCTCCACTTT
cdr3_aa: CASSQQGFNSPLHF

d_call: TRBD1
cdr3_length: 15
j_call: TRBJ2-5
clone_size: many
v_call: TRBV5-1
cdr3_nt: TGCGCCAGCAGCTCGGGACAGCAATTTCAAGAGACCCAGTACTTC
cdr3_aa: CASSSGQQFQETQYF

d_call: TRBD1
cdr3_length: 14
j_call: TRBJ2-7
clone_size: many
v_call: TRBV5-1
cdr3_nt: TGCGCCAGCAGCAAAGGGACAGGGGGCGACGAGCAGTACTTC
cdr3_aa: CASSKGTGGDEQYF

d_call: NA
cdr3_length: 13
j_call: TRBJ1-2
clone_size: many
v_call: TRBV11-2
cdr3_nt: TGTGCCAGCAGCTTAGAGGGTAGGGGTGGCTACACCTTC
cdr3_aa: CASSLEGRGGYTF

d_call: TRBD2
cdr3_length: 17
j_call: TRBJ2-3
clone_size: many
v_call: TRBV7-9
cdr3_nt: TGTGCCAGCAGTTCATCTCCGGGACTAGCATCTTCGGATACGCAGTATTTT
cdr3_aa: CASSSSPGLASSDTQYF

d_call: NA
cdr3_length: 14
j_call: TRBJ1-3
clone_size: many
v_call: TRBV6-5
cdr3_nt: TGTGCCAGCAGGGCCGGGGGGGGGGGAAACACCATATATTTT
cdr3_aa: CASRAGGGGNTIYF

d_call: NA
cdr3_length: 15
j_call: TRBJ2-2
clone_size: NA
v_call: TRBV5-1
cdr3_nt: TGCGCCAGCAGCTCGTTACTAGAATCCACCGGGGAGCTGTTTTTT
cdr3_aa: CASSSLLESTGELFF

d_call: NA
cdr3_length: 19
j_call: TRBJ2-1
clone_size: NA
v_call: TRBV3-1
cdr3_nt: TGTGCCAGCAGCCAAAGTCCCGAAGGTGGAGGGGGCGCCTACAATGAGCAGTTCTTC
cdr3_aa: CASSQSPEGGGGAYNEQFF

d_call: NA
cdr3_length: 15
j_call: TRBJ1-3
clone_size: many
v_call: TRBV12-3/TRBV12-4
cdr3_nt: TGTGCCAGCAGCCCTACTGTCCTCTCTGGAAACACCATATATTTT
cdr3_aa: CASSPTVLSGNTIYF